This note documents a single TCR beta chain sequence. Its matching antigen is unknown. The germline V gene encodes CDR1 SGHTA and CDR2 FQGTGA. The V and J ends lost 5 bases and 4 bases respectively, with 16 bases between them. This CDR3 has 15 amino acids. This record comes from a study of T cell responses to AZD1222 COVID-19 vaccine. TCRdb's copy holds only in-frame clones and misses some; the assay was immunoSEQ multiplex PCR. The top ten clones hold approximately 10% of a sample with 100,000 or so clones, approximately 90% of them seen once. Overall study results and limits: The donor group comprised mostly white British people and more females; the analysis possibly underestimated clonal diversity. Sampled repertoires all dated from after the peak T cell response.

Sequencing used peripheral blood, obtained 28 days after the second AZD1222 dose. This chain links TRBV7-3 with TRBJ2-3, with D perhaps assigned TRBD1 or TRBD2 (5 bases each). The sequence derives from an adult who received the AZD1222 COVID-19 vaccine. CDR3 nucleotide sequence: TGTGCCAGCAGCGACTACGGGACCCGCGCAGATACGCAGTATTTT. Amino acid sequence: CASSDYGTRADTQYF.